This is a list of T cell receptor beta chains from one sample in a study of T cell responses to AZD1222 COVID-19 vaccine. Here immunoSEQ multiplex PCR was the method, and the copy in TCRdb shows in-frame clones only, minus some. This sample yields about 110,000 clones, of which roughly 85% are seen a single time; 3.2% belongs to the top ten. This specimen was peripheral blood, taken on day 0 of AZD1222 vaccination. The receptors were sampled from an adult in good health. The CDR3 runs from the conserved cysteine through the conserved F or W. The order of the fields is CDR3 protein, CDR3 DNA, D gene, V gene, J gene, clone size. The D gene is left open where the match is weak. Size is stated for part of the rows, as once, few or many counts, or as a class when the clone is expanded.

CDR3: CASREKTGDGYGYTF
DNA: TGTGCCAGCAGGGAAAAGACAGGGGATGGGTATGGCTACACCTTC
D: TRBD1
V: TRBV9
J: TRBJ1-2
size: NA

CDR3: CASTLGGAPNEKLFF
DNA: TGTGCCAGCACCCTGGGGGGGGCCCCTAATGAAAAACTGTTTTTT
D: NA
V: TRBV28
J: TRBJ1-4
size: few

CDR3: CAWARQGGNEKLFF
DNA: TGTGCCTGGGCCCGTCAGGGGGGTAATGAAAAACTGTTTTTT
D: TRBD1
V: TRBV30
J: TRBJ1-4
size: NA

CDR3: CASSLQGNFGELFF
DNA: TGTGCCAGCAGTTTACAAGGGAATTTCGGGGAGCTGTTTTTT
D: NA
V: TRBV27
J: TRBJ2-2
size: few

CDR3: CASSEAVGGGVETQYF
DNA: TGTGCCAGCAGTGAAGCTGTAGGGGGTGGTGTTGAGACCCAGTACTTC
D: NA
V: TRBV6-1
J: TRBJ2-5
size: NA

CDR3: CAIRDRGETQYF
DNA: TGTGCCATCAGGGACAGGGGAGAGACCCAGTACTTC
D: TRBD1
V: TRBV10-3
J: TRBJ2-5
size: once

CDR3: CASSSIDRSYRVEQYF
DNA: TGTGCCAGCAGCTCCATAGACCGCTCGTATCGCGTCGAGCAGTACTTC
D: NA
V: TRBV5-5
J: TRBJ2-7
size: NA

CDR3: CASSVQGFSYEQYF
DNA: TGTGCCAGCAGCGTACAGGGGTTCTCCTACGAGCAGTACTTC
D: NA
V: TRBV9
J: TRBJ2-7
size: few

CDR3: CASRGPLATQETQYF
DNA: TGTGCCAGCAGGGGGCCGCTAGCCACACAAGAGACCCAGTACTTC
D: NA
V: TRBV2
J: TRBJ2-5
size: NA

CDR3: CASSPGWTGNGYTF
DNA: TGTGCCAGCTCACCGGGATGGACGGGGAATGGCTACACCTTC
D: NA
V: TRBV18
J: TRBJ1-2
size: NA

CDR3: CASRAPDGANNYGYTF
DNA: TGTGCCAGCAGGGCCCCCGATGGGGCAAATAACTATGGCTACACCTTC
D: NA
V: TRBV2
J: TRBJ1-2
size: NA

CDR3: CASSPPFTDTQYF
DNA: TGTGCCAGCAGCCCACCTTTCACAGATACGCAGTATTTT
D: NA
V: TRBV2
J: TRBJ2-3
size: few

CDR3: CATSDRDKAFF
DNA: TGTGCCACCAGTGATAGGGACAAAGCTTTCTTT
D: NA
V: TRBV24-1
J: TRBJ1-1
size: NA

CDR3: CASSLLWRGNSPLHF
DNA: TGTGCCAGCAGCTTATTATGGAGGGGCAATTCACCCCTCCACTTT
D: NA
V: TRBV7-2
J: TRBJ1-6
size: NA

CDR3: CASSLSGPSDYGYTF
DNA: TGTGCCAGCAGCCTATCAGGGCCGTCCGACTATGGCTACACCTTC
D: NA
V: TRBV7-3
J: TRBJ1-2
size: NA

CDR3: CASSFRTDTQYF
DNA: TGTGCCAGCAGCTTCCGCACAGATACGCAGTATTTT
D: NA
V: TRBV9
J: TRBJ2-3
size: NA

CDR3: CASRPEESTYDEQFF
DNA: TGCGCCAGCCGCCCCGAGGAGTCCACTTACGATGAGCAGTTCTTC
D: NA
V: TRBV4-1
J: TRBJ2-1
size: NA

CDR3: CAWSRRVYYGYTF
DNA: TGTGCCTGGAGTAGGAGGGTATACTATGGCTACACCTTC
D: NA
V: TRBV30
J: TRBJ1-2
size: NA

CDR3: CASSVTGTVTGELFF
DNA: TGTGCCAGCAGCGTCACCGGGACAGTCACCGGGGAGCTGTTTTTT
D: TRBD1
V: TRBV27
J: TRBJ2-2
size: NA

CDR3: CASSEGGSGNTIYF
DNA: TGTGCCAGCAGTGAGGGGGGATCAGGAAACACCATATATTTT
D: NA
V: TRBV6-1
J: TRBJ1-3
size: NA

CDR3: CASSFEGEQYF
DNA: TGTGCCAGCAGCTTCGAGGGCGAGCAGTACTTC
D: NA
V: TRBV7-6
J: TRBJ2-7
size: NA

CDR3: CASSFGLASTYEQYF
DNA: TGTGCCAGCAGCTTTGGACTAGCGTCAACCTACGAGCAGTACTTC
D: TRBD2
V: TRBV11-1
J: TRBJ2-7
size: NA

CDR3: CASSPLLRRGGSSYEQYF
DNA: TGTGCCAGTAGTCCCCTCTTAAGGAGGGGGGGAAGCTCCTACGAGCAGTACTTC
D: NA
V: TRBV19
J: TRBJ2-7
size: NA

CDR3: CASSPADRAKSYEQYF
DNA: TGTGCCAGCAGTCCGGCCGACAGGGCAAAGTCCTACGAGCAGTACTTC
D: TRBD1
V: TRBV28
J: TRBJ2-7
size: NA

CDR3: CASSGISSGTQGDTQYF
DNA: TGTGCCAGCAGCGGGATCTCTAGCGGAACCCAAGGAGATACGCAGTATTTT
D: TRBD2
V: TRBV11-2
J: TRBJ2-3
size: NA

CDR3: CASSQDFAGQETQYF
DNA: TGCGCCAGCAGCCAAGATTTTGCGGGACAAGAGACCCAGTACTTC
D: NA
V: TRBV4-3
J: TRBJ2-5
size: NA

CDR3: CAGGRSYNEQFF
DNA: TGTGCCGGGGGGCGCTCCTACAATGAGCAGTTCTTC
D: NA
V: TRBV12-3/TRBV12-4
J: TRBJ2-1
size: few

CDR3: CASSRPLQGARDEQYF
DNA: TGTGCCAGCAGTCGCCCCCTACAGGGGGCCAGAGACGAGCAGTACTTC
D: TRBD1
V: TRBV6-2/TRBV6-3
J: TRBJ2-7
size: NA

CDR3: CASSLPQGGEQFF
DNA: TGTGCCAGCAGTTTGCCCCAGGGGGGGGAGCAGTTCTTC
D: NA
V: TRBV2
J: TRBJ2-1
size: NA

CDR3: CSASRWAGSNSGANVLTF
DNA: TGCAGTGCTAGTCGGTGGGCAGGCTCCAACTCTGGGGCCAACGTCCTGACTTTC
D: NA
V: TRBV20-1
J: TRBJ2-6
size: once

CDR3: CASSNRDEQYF
DNA: TGTGCCAGCTCGAACAGGGACGAGCAGTACTTC
D: NA
V: TRBV18
J: TRBJ2-7
size: NA

CDR3: CASSQDREGAGNQPQHF
DNA: TGTGCCAGCAGCCAAGATCGGGAGGGCGCGGGGAATCAGCCCCAGCATTTT
D: NA
V: TRBV3-1/TRBV3-2
J: TRBJ1-5
size: NA

CDR3: CASSLATGGTGELFF
DNA: TGTGCCAGCAGCTTAGCAACAGGGGGCACCGGGGAGCTGTTTTTT
D: TRBD1
V: TRBV7-6
J: TRBJ2-2
size: NA

CDR3: CASSQRLAGGAPDTQYF
DNA: TGTGCCAGCAGCCAGCGACTAGCGGGGGGGGCCCCAGATACGCAGTATTTT
D: TRBD2
V: TRBV3-1/TRBV3-2
J: TRBJ2-3
size: NA

CDR3: CASSLEAGSTEAFF
DNA: TGTGCCAGCAGCTTAGAGGCAGGGAGTACTGAAGCTTTCTTT
D: NA
V: TRBV7-2
J: TRBJ1-1
size: NA

CDR3: CASSVGPGTGISNQPQHF
DNA: TGTGCCAGCAGTGTAGGCCCCGGGACAGGGATAAGCAATCAGCCCCAGCATTTT
D: TRBD1
V: TRBV6-1
J: TRBJ1-5
size: NA

CDR3: CASSPRLLGGETQYF
DNA: TGTGCCAGCAGTCCCCGACTCCTCGGGGGAGAGACCCAGTACTTC
D: NA
V: TRBV27
J: TRBJ2-5
size: NA

CDR3: CASISLGVPGANVLTF
DNA: TGTGCCAGCATATCCCTGGGAGTTCCTGGGGCCAACGTCCTGACTTTC
D: NA
V: TRBV27
J: TRBJ2-6
size: NA

CDR3: CASSPDWGEQYF
DNA: TGTGCCAGCAGTCCAGATTGGGGGGAGCAGTACTTC
D: NA
V: TRBV12-3/TRBV12-4
J: TRBJ2-7
size: NA

CDR3: CASSSSFGGRRTDTQYF
DNA: TGTGCCAGCAGCTCGTCCTTTGGCGGGAGGCGCACAGATACGCAGTATTTT
D: TRBD2
V: TRBV9
J: TRBJ2-3
size: NA

CDR3: CASITSGRDTGELFF
DNA: TGTGCCAGCATCACTAGCGGGAGGGACACCGGGGAGCTGTTTTTT
D: TRBD2
V: TRBV18
J: TRBJ2-2
size: NA

CDR3: CASSELASSSYEQYF
DNA: TGTGCCAGCAGTGAACTAGCGTCCAGCTCCTACGAGCAGTACTTC
D: NA
V: TRBV2
J: TRBJ2-7
size: NA

CDR3: CASPQTNPQETQYF
DNA: TGTGCCAGCCCACAGACTAACCCTCAAGAGACCCAGTACTTC
D: NA
V: TRBV7-6
J: TRBJ2-5
size: NA